This is a list of T cell receptor beta chains from one sample in a study of cytomegalovirus exposure and HLA in healthy donors. Using immunoSEQ multiplex PCR, the repertoire was profiled, and TCRdb retains in-frame clones only, with some absent. This table holds hundreds of thousands of clones, 83% found once. Sequenced sample: PBMCs. The source is a girl aged 5 to 17 in good health and CMV-seronegative. The CDR3 runs from the conserved cysteine through the conserved F or W. D genes are given only for firm matches. Rows give clone size only sometimes, using once, few, many, or a class for an expanded clone.

J gene: TRBJ2-7
clone size: -
V gene: TRBV28
D gene: -
CDR3 DNA: TGTGCCAGCAGGACCCTACTAACAGGGTATGTCGAGCAGTACTTC
CDR3 protein: CASRTLLTGYVEQYF

J gene: TRBJ2-6
clone size: -
V gene: TRBV19
D gene: TRBD2
CDR3 DNA: TGTGCCAGTAGTGTACAGCGGGGGGCCCTCTCTGGTGCCAACGTCCTGACTTTC
CDR3 protein: CASSVQRGALSGANVLTF

J gene: TRBJ1-2
clone size: -
V gene: TRBV6-1
D gene: -
CDR3 DNA: TGTGCCAGCAGTCTCGACAGCCTCTATGGCTACACCTTC
CDR3 protein: CASSLDSLYGYTF

J gene: TRBJ2-6
clone size: -
V gene: TRBV27
D gene: -
CDR3 DNA: TGTGCCAGCAGTCGACCCTTGGGCCCCGGGGCCAACGTCCTGACTTTC
CDR3 protein: CASSRPLGPGANVLTF

J gene: TRBJ2-1
clone size: -
V gene: TRBV2
D gene: -
CDR3 DNA: TGTGCCAGCAGTGGATCACCAAACCGGAATGAGCAGTTCTTC
CDR3 protein: CASSGSPNRNEQFF

J gene: TRBJ1-1
clone size: -
V gene: TRBV6-5
D gene: -
CDR3 DNA: TGTGCCAGCAGTCCAGGTTCCACTGAAGCTTTCTTT
CDR3 protein: CASSPGSTEAFF

J gene: TRBJ2-7
clone size: -
V gene: TRBV9
D gene: TRBD2
CDR3 DNA: TGTGCCAGCAGCGTAGACAGCGGGAGAGCTTACGAGCAGTACTTC
CDR3 protein: CASSVDSGRAYEQYF

J gene: TRBJ2-3
clone size: -
V gene: TRBV18
D gene: -
CDR3 DNA: TGTGCCAGCTCACCACTTGGGGCCCGCACAGATACGCAGTATTTT
CDR3 protein: CASSPLGARTDTQYF

J gene: TRBJ1-2
clone size: -
V gene: TRBV19
D gene: TRBD1
CDR3 DNA: TGTGCCAGCGGAAACAGGGGGCTGGAAGGCTACACCTTC
CDR3 protein: CASGNRGLEGYTF

J gene: TRBJ1-1
clone size: -
V gene: TRBV6-5
D gene: -
CDR3 DNA: TGTGCCAGCAGTTACAACACGAACACTGAAGCTTTCTTT
CDR3 protein: CASSYNTNTEAFF

J gene: TRBJ1-3
clone size: -
V gene: TRBV4-3
D gene: -
CDR3 DNA: TGCGCCAGCAGCCAAGAAGGGGGTGAAGGAAACACCATATATTTT
CDR3 protein: CASSQEGGEGNTIYF

J gene: TRBJ2-7
clone size: -
V gene: TRBV6-1
D gene: TRBD2
CDR3 DNA: TGTGCCAGCAGTGAGGAAGATAGCGGGCTAATCCGCTACGAGCAGTACTTC
CDR3 protein: CASSEEDSGLIRYEQYF

J gene: TRBJ2-7
clone size: few
V gene: TRBV28
D gene: -
CDR3 DNA: TGTGCCAGCAGCTCACTCCCCTACGAGCAGTACTTC
CDR3 protein: CASSSLPYEQYF

J gene: TRBJ1-3
clone size: -
V gene: TRBV7-9
D gene: -
CDR3 DNA: TGTGCCAGCAGCTTGTACAGTCAGAGCTCTGGAAACACCATATATTTT
CDR3 protein: CASSLYSQSSGNTIYF

J gene: TRBJ1-2
clone size: -
V gene: TRBV28
D gene: TRBD1
CDR3 DNA: TGTGCCAGCAGTTTTTCGCGACTCTACAGGGGCTATGGCTACACCTTC
CDR3 protein: CASSFSRLYRGYGYTF

J gene: TRBJ2-1
clone size: -
V gene: TRBV5-6
D gene: TRBD2
CDR3 DNA: TGTGCCAGCAGCCATCTCAGGCGGGGGGCTTACAATGAGCAGTTCTTC
CDR3 protein: CASSHLRRGAYNEQFF

J gene: TRBJ2-7
clone size: -
V gene: TRBV18
D gene: TRBD1
CDR3 DNA: TGTGCCAGCAATCCGGGACAGGGTAAGAATGAGCAGTACTTC
CDR3 protein: CASNPGQGKNEQYF

J gene: TRBJ2-7
clone size: -
V gene: TRBV5-1
D gene: -
CDR3 DNA: TGCGCCAGCAGCTTGGTATCCAGTTACGAGCAGTACTTC
CDR3 protein: CASSLVSSYEQYF

J gene: TRBJ1-2
clone size: once
V gene: TRBV28
D gene: TRBD1
CDR3 DNA: TGTGCCACCGGGACAGCGGAAGAGCCTAACTATGGCTACACCTTC
CDR3 protein: CATGTAEEPNYGYTF

J gene: TRBJ1-6
clone size: -
V gene: TRBV10-3
D gene: TRBD1
CDR3 DNA: TGTGCCACCCAACCGACAGGGGGACCCTATAATTCACCCCTCCACTTT
CDR3 protein: CATQPTGGPYNSPLHF

J gene: TRBJ2-7
clone size: -
V gene: TRBV7-6
D gene: TRBD2
CDR3 DNA: TGTGCCAGCAGCTCCGGGACTAGATCCTCCTACGAGCAGTACTTC
CDR3 protein: CASSSGTRSSYEQYF

J gene: TRBJ1-1
clone size: once
V gene: TRBV7-9
D gene: -
CDR3 DNA: TGTGCCAGCAGCCCGGGGGGGGCGGTCGAAGCTTTCTTT
CDR3 protein: CASSPGGAVEAFF

J gene: TRBJ2-3
clone size: once
V gene: TRBV29-1
D gene: -
CDR3 DNA: TGCAGCGTTGCGATCCGGGACTCAGCAGATACGCAGTATTTT
CDR3 protein: CSVAIRDSADTQYF

J gene: TRBJ2-5
clone size: once
V gene: TRBV7-9
D gene: TRBD2
CDR3 DNA: TGTGCCAGCAGCTTAAGGCGGGGGGGTCCTTTGGGGACCCAGTACTTC
CDR3 protein: CASSLRRGGPLGTQYF

J gene: TRBJ2-5
clone size: -
V gene: TRBV4-3
D gene: TRBD1
CDR3 DNA: TGCGCCAGCAGCCAAGATCTTGGACAGGGCCAAGAGACCCAGTACTTC
CDR3 protein: CASSQDLGQGQETQYF

J gene: TRBJ1-4
clone size: -
V gene: TRBV20-1
D gene: -
CDR3 DNA: TGCAGTGCTATCAATAATGAAAAACTGTTTTTT
CDR3 protein: CSAINNEKLFF

J gene: TRBJ1-1
clone size: -
V gene: TRBV30
D gene: TRBD1
CDR3 DNA: TGTGCCTGGGTAAGGGGGCTGGGGAACACTGAAGCTTTCTTT
CDR3 protein: CAWVRGLGNTEAFF

J gene: TRBJ1-2
clone size: -
V gene: TRBV7-8
D gene: TRBD1
CDR3 DNA: TGTGCCAGCAGCTCGGGACAGGGGAACTATGGCTACACCTTC
CDR3 protein: CASSSGQGNYGYTF

J gene: TRBJ2-1
clone size: once
V gene: TRBV7-8
D gene: -
CDR3 DNA: TGTGCCAGCAGCCCCCGGAGGGCGAATGAGCAGTTCTTC
CDR3 protein: CASSPRRANEQFF

J gene: TRBJ2-1
clone size: -
V gene: TRBV19
D gene: TRBD1
CDR3 DNA: TGTGCCAGTAGTATAGGACAGGGGTTAGCCAATGAGCAGTTCTTC
CDR3 protein: CASSIGQGLANEQFF

J gene: TRBJ1-1
clone size: -
V gene: TRBV7-2
D gene: -
CDR3 DNA: TGTGCCAGCAGCACTAAAAAGTGGGTCACTGAAGCTTTCTTT
CDR3 protein: CASSTKKWVTEAFF

J gene: TRBJ2-3
clone size: -
V gene: TRBV7-2
D gene: TRBD2
CDR3 DNA: TGTGCCAGCAGCTTAGTAGCGGGGGGAGGGACAGATACGCAGTATTTT
CDR3 protein: CASSLVAGGGTDTQYF

J gene: TRBJ1-1
clone size: few
V gene: TRBV30
D gene: -
CDR3 DNA: TGTGCCTGGAGCAGACAGGCTAACACTGAAGCTTTCTTT
CDR3 protein: CAWSRQANTEAFF

J gene: TRBJ1-2
clone size: once
V gene: TRBV6-5
D gene: -
CDR3 DNA: TGTGCCAGCAGTTACTCGTCAGGGGATGGCTACACCTTC
CDR3 protein: CASSYSSGDGYTF

J gene: TRBJ2-2
clone size: -
V gene: TRBV6-5
D gene: -
CDR3 DNA: TGTGCCAGCAGTTACTCGAGGGTCGGGGAGCTGTTTTTT
CDR3 protein: CASSYSRVGELFF

J gene: TRBJ2-1
clone size: few
V gene: TRBV7-3
D gene: TRBD2
CDR3 DNA: TGTGCCAGCAGCTTAAATTGGCTAGCGGACTACAATGAGCAGTTCTTC
CDR3 protein: CASSLNWLADYNEQFF

J gene: TRBJ1-1
clone size: -
V gene: TRBV5-1
D gene: TRBD1
CDR3 DNA: TGCGCCAGCAGCCCACAGGGGAGCACTGAAGCTTTCTTT
CDR3 protein: CASSPQGSTEAFF

J gene: TRBJ2-1
clone size: -
V gene: TRBV15
D gene: -
CDR3 DNA: TGTGCCACCAGCAGCCCGGTTACGGAGAATACTTTCTTCTTC
CDR3 protein: CATSSPVTENTFFF

J gene: TRBJ1-2
clone size: -
V gene: TRBV11-2
D gene: -
CDR3 DNA: TGTGCCAGCAGCTCAATCCTCTCCACGGGCAGCCAGGGTGGCTACACCTTC
CDR3 protein: CASSSILSTGSQGGYTF

J gene: TRBJ2-6
clone size: -
V gene: TRBV5-8
D gene: -
CDR3 DNA: TGTGCCAGGTCCCCATTCAGGGGCATACCTGGGGCCAACGTCCTGACTTTC
CDR3 protein: CARSPFRGIPGANVLTF

J gene: TRBJ2-2
clone size: -
V gene: TRBV5-1
D gene: TRBD2
CDR3 DNA: TGCGCCAGCAGGGGCCTAGCGGGGTCCGGGGAGCTGTTTTTT
CDR3 protein: CASRGLAGSGELFF